Given below is one TCR beta chain in context. The clone's antigen remains unknown. The sample holds no much larger clone one base away, and base qualities are not on file. Participants were included only if at least one PBMC sample before ART initiation and at least two post-ART samples were available. Every participant with HIV received treatment in the United States of America. Before DNA extraction, cryopreserved samples containing roughly 1-11 million PBMC were thawed and washed. At the time of the earliest PBMC sample, participants with HIV were aged between roughly 20 and 55 years. PBMC samples from each participant spanned 1-4 timepoints before ART initiation and 2-8 timepoints after ART initiation, with a median of 7 samples. Serial HIV viral load, CD4+ T-cell count, ART history and demographic data were obtained for every participant. Genomic DNA was extracted from unsorted PBMC with a Qiagen kit on a QIAcube, with processing performed in batches of 12 samples.

V and J lose 4 bases and 4 bases, and a span of 11 bases separates them. From the cysteine up to the phenylalanine, the CDR3 has a length of 13 residues. Of the read, only the CDR3 DNA is kept; its 39 bases are in frame from base 1. The germline V gene provides CDR1 SGDLS and CDR2 YYNGEE. This entry belongs to a study of long-term antiretroviral therapy in people with HIV (dated by TCRdb to between 2020 and 2023). Study-level background: Collection of the earliest samples took place about a decade ahead of the 2015 WHO recommendation for immediate ART, at a time when ART was typically delayed until CD4 counts fell. Test extractions of a monoclonal T-cell line alongside 30 or so polyclonal samples showed no cross-contamination during QIAcube processing. The cohort contributed about 200 cryopreserved PBMC samples from about 33 adults with confirmed HIV infection, collected serially over a mean of approximately 6 years (range 1-12). A retrospective serial study tested whether changes in peripheral blood TRB repertoire composition and diversity were associated with ART initiation and durable HIV suppression. About 35% of the 30 participants with HIV were female. Findings and caveats that apply to the study as a whole: Because PBMC availability was limited, only the TCR beta chain was sequenced, with no alpha chain pairing. Inferences about post-ART repertoire changes were limited because no data were available on ART adherence, viral resistance or therapy changes. Samples dated from the mid-2000s to the late 2010s, and the ART regimens used may be less effective than current ones. Because pre-ART samples had limited cell numbers, unsorted PBMC were profiled rather than sorted CD4+ and CD8+ T cells. ART initiation was associated with a significant increase in TRB diversity, but diversity stayed significantly below transplant donor controls even after long-term ART. CDR3 length ranges in HIV repertoires were narrower than in controls, and network structure suggested an antigen-experienced repertoire with only a slight naive shift after ART. Expanded TRB clones identified before ART initiation dominated the repertoire across all time points, though the dominance fluctuated and decreased in many PLHIV after ART.

The immunoSEQ hsTCRB v3.0 assay was used at survey level resolution to sequence the TRB variable region. TRB sequencing targeted a depth of roughly 35,000-55,000 T-cell genomes per sample. Pooled TRB libraries were sequenced on an Illumina MiSeq with a v3 150-cycle kit. The authors' pipeline ran thus. Repertoire analysis was performed in R inside a reproducible Nextflow workflow that covered QC, data transformation and analysis. LymphoSeq2, an R package for exploring AIRR-Seq data, was used to implement the custom analyses. A few samples that yielded fewer than 5000 total TRB sequences were excluded, so that around 190 HIV repertoires were analyzed. Among the roughly 200 retained HIV repertoires, 59 were collected before ART initiation and some 130 after ART initiation. Repertoires were downsampled to 5000 TRB nucleotide sequences, and summary statistics were averaged over 100 downsampling iterations. Only TRB sequences with CDR3 regions of at least seven amino acids were retained for analysis. Diversity was assessed using a clonality score derived from Shannon entropy and using the Gini coefficient. In the repertoire networks, any two of the top 5000 CDR3 amino acid sequences were linked whenever the two sequences differed by an edit distance of one. For TRB CDR3 amino acid sequences, GLIPH2 was used to predict antigen specificity groups and MHC restriction. CDR3 amino acid sequences were matched against VDJdb and McPAS-TCR to flag known CMV, EBV, HIV or tissue antigen associations. Pre-ART, post-ART and control groups were compared with Wilcoxon signed-rank tests and Holm-Bonferroni correction. TCRdb holds this immuneACCESS table with in-frame rearrangements only. Some clones are missing; in checked studies, unresolved V genes explain under half, and the rest has no known cause. V and J calls and clone size are those listed in that table; D and trimming were worked out from the DNA. The sample table shows 20,000 to 25,000 clones, and around 82% are seen once. The top ten hold around 15% of the sample.

This material consisted of unsorted PBMCs, taken 2.9 years after starting antiretroviral therapy. This clonotype was obtained from a woman in her twenties or thirties with HIV. The V and J genes are TRBV9 and TRBJ2-5, with no confident D gene call. CDR3 reads: CASSPGPGETQYF. In nucleotides, the sequence is TGTGCCAGCAGCCCCGGCCCAGGAGAGACCCAGTACTTC.